This T cell receptor beta chain was sequenced for a study of shared clonotypes between healthy human individuals. Study as a whole: Researchers assigned three CD4 naive, three CD4 memory, two CD8 naive and one CD8 memory plate to each donor.

Assay: immunoSEQ multiplex PCR; the TCRdb copy retains only in-frame clones and omits some. The table includes about 1.5 million clones, approximately 98% detected once. With respect to this clone: Germline and junction disagree at one end, which may indicate a read error.

Germline V gives CDR1 SNHLY, CDR2 FYNNEI. The CDR3 runs to 14 residues. The TCR sequence derives from a man aged 25 to 45 in good health. This chain joins TRBV2 and TRBJ1-1; 7 bases match TRBD1. Sequenced: naive CD4+ T cells sorted from blood. Indicated subset: CD45RA+ positively selected. In DNA form, the CDR3 reads TGTGCCAGTTCATATCAGACAGGGAACGCTGAAGCTTTCTTT. It specifies CASSYQTGNAEAFF.